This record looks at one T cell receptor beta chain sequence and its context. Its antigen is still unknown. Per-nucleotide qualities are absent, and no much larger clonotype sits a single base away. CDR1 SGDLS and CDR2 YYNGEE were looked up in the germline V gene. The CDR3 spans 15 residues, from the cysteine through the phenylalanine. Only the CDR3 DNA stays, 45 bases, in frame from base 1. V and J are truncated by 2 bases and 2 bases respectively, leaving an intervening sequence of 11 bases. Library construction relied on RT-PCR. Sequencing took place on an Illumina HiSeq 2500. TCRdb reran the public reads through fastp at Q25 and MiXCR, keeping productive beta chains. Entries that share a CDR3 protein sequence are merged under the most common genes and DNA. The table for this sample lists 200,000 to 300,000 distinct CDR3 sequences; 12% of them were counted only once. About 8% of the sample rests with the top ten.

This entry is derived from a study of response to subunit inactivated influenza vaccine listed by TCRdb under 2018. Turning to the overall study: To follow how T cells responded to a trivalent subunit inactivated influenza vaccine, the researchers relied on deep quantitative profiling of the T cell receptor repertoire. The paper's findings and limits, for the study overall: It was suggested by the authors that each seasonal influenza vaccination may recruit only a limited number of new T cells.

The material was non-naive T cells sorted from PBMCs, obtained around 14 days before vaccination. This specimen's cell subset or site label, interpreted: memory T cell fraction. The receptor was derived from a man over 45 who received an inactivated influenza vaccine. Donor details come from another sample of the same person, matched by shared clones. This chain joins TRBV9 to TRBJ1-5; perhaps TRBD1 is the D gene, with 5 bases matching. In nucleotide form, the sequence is TGTGCCAGCAGCGTCGGGACTTTGGGCAATCAGCCCCAGCATTTT. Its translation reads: CASSVGTLGNQPQHF.